This paragraph covers one TCR beta chain sequence. This entry comes from a study of blood T cell repertoires in COVID-19. Study-level background: Nucleic acid was either cDNA or gDNA, and it came from T cells, B-cell-depleted T cells, or PBMCs.

V dropped 4 bases and J dropped 0 bases, with 13 bases sitting between them. The CDR3 contains 15 residues. Germline CDR1 and CDR2: MNHEY and SVGAGI. Sequenced by immunoSEQ multiplex PCR; TCRdb stores in-frame clones only, minus some. The sample has roughly 380,000 clones, about 90% seen once; the top ten hold approximately 1%. Study members were between about 18 and 95 years old and lived in 20 to 30 US regions. A COVID-19 case had been met by exposed participants during the 2 weeks before study entry. The rearrangement links TRBV6-5 to TRBJ2-7; D might be TRBD1 (6 bases). The sequence was collected from a woman younger than 45 who had been exposed to COVID-19. Material: PBMCs or T cells enriched from blood (not recorded which). CDR3 DNA: TGTGCCAGCAGTTCCCGGGACACTCCCTCCTACGAGCAGTACTTC. It specifies CASSSRDTPSYEQYF.